Listed here are 2 T cell receptor beta chains from one sample, sequenced in a study of T-cell reconstitution after alpha-beta-depleted transplantation in children. This sample's TCRbeta library carried unique molecular identifier barcodes. TCRdb reprocessed the PCR reads via MiXCR and lists one record per CDR3 protein. The sample has 500,000 to 600,000 distinct CDR3 sequences; 15% to 20% are singletons. The sequencing used PBMCs from the stem cell graft donor, collected from the stem cell graft. These TCRs come from a human donor who donated a stem cell graft to a child with acute lymphoblastic leukemia.

This clonotype was seen more than once but under ten times. V and J are TRBV6-1 and TRBJ2-7, with D possibly TRBD1 on 7 matching bases. This CDR3 comprises 14 residues. The germline CDR1 and CDR2 sequences are MNHNS and SASEGT. V lost 6 bases and J lost 2, with 14 bases in between. The CDR3 nucleotides read TGTGCCAGCAGACTCAGGGGGGCAACCTACGAGCAGTACTTC. The encoded protein is CASRLRGATYEQYF.

The V and J genes are TRBV15 and TRBJ2-7; no firm D call. V lost 8 bases and J lost 2, with 13 bases in between. From germline, CDR1 is LNHNV and CDR2 YYDKDF (reference sequence). This CDR3 spans 13 amino acids. CDR3 nucleotide sequence: TGTGCCACCGGCGGTAATCCCCCCTACGAGCAGTACTTC. This sequence encodes CATGGNPPYEQYF. Full variable domain (outside the CDR3, taken from reference TRBV15 and TRBJ2-7): DAMVIQNPRYQVTQFGKPVTLSCSQTLNHNVMYWYQQKSSQAPKLLFHYYDKDFNNEADTPDNFQSRRPNTSFCFLDIRSPGLGDTAMYLCATGGNPPYEQYFGPGTRLTVT.